Detailed here is one TCR beta chain. Its antigen is unknown. Base qualities are missing; no much larger clone stands one base away. From V the trimming removes 5 bases and from J it removes 2 bases, while the gene matches leave 4 bases of the junction unaccounted for. Including cysteine and phenylalanine, the CDR3 has 14 amino acids. The read is trimmed to its CDR3 DNA, 42 bases read in frame from base 1. CDR1 and CDR2, per the germline V gene, are KGHSH and LQKENI. Collaborating institutions collected whole blood in K2EDTA tubes following their own protocols. For TCRbeta analysis, collaborator samples were shipped as frozen whole blood, as isolated PBMCs, or as DNA extracted from either sample type. This specimen belongs to a study of blood T cell repertoires in COVID-19 (dated by TCRdb to the early 2020s). In the study overall: The collaborator samples originated in the United States, Italy and Spain and spanned the acute and convalescent phases of COVID-19. The prospective study material was composed of cDNA or gDNA derived from T cells, B-cell-depleted T cells, or PBMCs. The repertoires were released in a freely available public database intended as a resource for research on the immune response to SARS-CoV-2. Samples were obtained from the ongoing ImmuneRACE study (first 160 participants) and from about 1,300 subjects provided by 6 global collaborators. Subjects who had been exposed to COVID-19, were actively infected with it, or had recovered from it provided the deeply sampled blood TCRbeta repertoires that made up the dataset. Where available, HLA class I and class II types were taken from metadata supplied by the sample provider and were not determined by assay-based typing. Sample metadata almost always included a de-identified subject ID, COVID-19 status, age in years and sex.

TCRbeta CDR3 regions were amplified from genomic DNA by means of the immunoSEQ Assay, a bias-controlled multiplex PCR. For the original study's pipeline: The number of nucleated cells in each sample was estimated from the amplification of reference gene primers within the assay. To quantify the absolute abundance of each unique TCRbeta CDR3 rearrangement, sequence reads were collapsed and filtered. For each sample, productive Simpson clonality was calculated as the square root of Simpson's diversity index across productive rearrangements. The source is immuneACCESS, and TCRdb retained only in-frame sequences with V and J called. Part of the clones is not carried over; for the studies checked, unresolved V genes explain less than half of this, and the remainder is unexplained. V and J calls and clone size come straight from that table; D and trimming were deduced from the DNA. In this sample the table shows some 160,000 clones, 60% to 85% of which occur a single time. Together, the top ten hold about 8.6% of the sample.

Study-level results and caveats: Clinical and demographic metadata were provided uncurated, with the amount varying by source and participant.

The clonotype was recovered from a man in his fifties or sixties with active or convalescent COVID-19. Specimen: peripheral blood. The receptor chain draws on TRBV18 and TRBJ2-5, with 8 middle bases fitting TRBD1. The DNA is as follows: TGTGCCAGCTCAGCGACAGGGGCTCAAGAGACCCAGTACTTC. The translation is CASSATGAQETQYF. Extended through the reference TRBV18 and TRBJ2-5 proteins, this CDR3 yields the full variable domain: NAGVMQNPRHLVRRRGQEARLRCSPMKGHSHVYWYRQLPEEGLKFMVYLQKENIIDESGMPKERFSAEFPKEGPSILRIQQVVRGDSAAYFCASSATGAQETQYFGPGTRLLVL.